Below are 3 T cell receptor beta chains sequenced from a single sample in a study of T cells in women clearing cervical HPV infection. Sequencing used immunoSEQ multiplex PCR; TCRdb keeps in-frame clones, though not all of them. The ten most abundant clones cover 6.5% to 8% of a sample with more than 30,000 clones. Sample: blood buffy coat. All receptors come from a woman aged 18-70 years with a cervical HPV16 infection that either progressed to CIN3+ or cleared (not recorded which).

Comments on this clone: The read falls 3 residues short of the CDR3 end, and the missing part is taken from the germline J gene. The chain carries TRBV13 and TRBJ2-1, with 16 positions matching TRBD2. The J segment lost 8 bases and the V segment lost 4 bases, leaving 8 bases of the junction unmatched. This CDR3 comprises 17 residues. The germline V gene has CDR1 PRHDT and CDR2 FYEKMQ (reference sequence). CDR3 amino acids: CASSWGLAGGKSDEQFF. Incomplete CDR3 DNA: TGTGCCAGCAGCTGGGGACTAGCGGGGGGGAAGAGCGATGAG.

On this clone itself: The read halts 3 residues ahead of the CDR3 end, with the missing end drawn from the germline J gene. The gene calls are TRBV20-1 and TRBJ2-7, with 8 bases matching TRBD2. After removal of 0 bases from V and 0 bases from J, the junction contained 4 bases not matched to a gene. The CDR3 runs to 15 residues. From germline, CDR1 is DFQATT and CDR2 SNEGSKA (reference sequence). The CDR3 spells CSARDGTRSSYEQYF. The sequenced CDR3 bases are TGCAGTGCTAGAGATGGGACTAGAAGCTCCTACGAG.

Remarks on this clone: The read falls 3 residues short of the CDR3 end, and the missing part is taken from the germline J gene. The rearrangement links TRBV7-6 to TRBJ1-2, with D unclear. The V gene's germline CDR1 is SGHVS and CDR2 FNYEAQ. This CDR3 region has 16 residues. This CDR3 is CASSLVPSSGSYTYTF. The sequenced part of the CDR3 DNA is TGTGCCAGCAGCTTAGTCCCATCTAGCGGGAGTTATACC.